The present T cell receptor beta chain was sequenced within a study of blood T cell repertoires in COVID-19. Overall study: Material from acute and convalescent COVID-19 was sourced from the United States, Italy and Spain. From T cells, B-cell-depleted T cells, or PBMCs came the material, which was cDNA or gDNA.

Per the original data handling: The authors estimated nucleated cell counts from reference gene primer amplification. Assay used: immunoSEQ multiplex PCR; TCRdb lists only in-frame clones, some missing. For V, J and clone size, that table is used; D and trimming come from the DNA. The sample holds 90,000 to 150,000 clones, approximately 80% seen once. Looked up from germline, CDR1 is LNHDA and CDR2 is SQIVND (reference sequence). V lost 6 bases and J lost 5, with 10 bases in between. This CDR3 comprises 13 residues. V gene TRBV19 combines with J gene TRBJ2-2; D may be TRBD1 (5 bases). This TCR was recovered from a woman older than 75 with acute or convalescent COVID-19. The sequenced sample was peripheral blood. The CDR3 is CASRGLGTGELFF. The CDR3 DNA is TGTGCCAGTAGGGGGCTGGGGACCGGGGAGCTGTTTTTT.